This is a list of T cell receptor beta chains from one sample in a study of molecular identifiers for immune sequencing clone quantification. MiXCR was run by TCRdb on the PCR reads, yielding one entry per CDR3 protein. Of 460,000 or so distinct CDR3 sequences in the sample, about a fifth were seen once. Input material: naive CD8+ T cells from blood, with Jurkat cell RNA spiked in. These receptor sequences come from a human donor in good health. Some libraries in this study had Jurkat cell RNA spiked in. The CDR3 runs from the conserved cysteine through the conserved F or W.

V gene: TRBV29-1; J gene: TRBJ1-2; CDR3 length: 14; CDR3 protein: CSVEPGRDPYGYTF
V gene: TRBV18; J gene: TRBJ2-1; CDR3 length: 12; CDR3 protein: CASSQGLNEQFF
V gene: TRBV19; J gene: TRBJ1-2; CDR3 length: 12; CDR3 protein: CASSMDYYGCTF
V gene: TRBV19; J gene: TRBJ2-7; CDR3 length: 17; CDR3 protein: CASSPPPRQGESYEQYF
V gene: TRBV4-1; J gene: TRBJ1-2; CDR3 length: 18; CDR3 protein: CASSQVGGQGQANYGYTF
V gene: TRBV4-1; J gene: TRBJ1-3; CDR3 length: 17; CDR3 protein: CASSPLGTERSGNTIYF
V gene: TRBV5-3; J gene: TRBJ1-5; CDR3 length: 15; CDR3 protein: CASSLYPTGNQPQHF
V gene: TRBV12-3/TRBV12-4; J gene: TRBJ2-5; CDR3 length: 14; CDR3 protein: CASSLEFSRETQYF
V gene: TRBV27; J gene: TRBJ2-1; CDR3 length: 17; CDR3 protein: CASSLLSPGGSYNEQFF
V gene: TRBV7-6; J gene: TRBJ1-4; CDR3 length: 16; CDR3 protein: CASSLRYRGTNEKLFF
V gene: TRBV6-2/TRBV6-3; J gene: TRBJ2-3; CDR3 length: 15; CDR3 protein: CASRLTSGGTDTQYF
V gene: TRBV29-1; J gene: TRBJ2-5; CDR3 length: 12; CDR3 protein: CSVGTPRETQYF
V gene: TRBV20-1; J gene: TRBJ1-4; CDR3 length: 13; CDR3 protein: CSARTGLNEKLFF
V gene: TRBV30; J gene: TRBJ2-7; CDR3 length: 13; CDR3 protein: CAWSLLANGEQYF
V gene: TRBV5-4; J gene: TRBJ1-1; CDR3 length: 13; CDR3 protein: CASSFTGYTEAFF
V gene: TRBV6-5; J gene: TRBJ1-2; CDR3 length: 14; CDR3 protein: CASSYSLKDYGYTF
V gene: TRBV4-2; J gene: TRBJ2-7; CDR3 length: 14; CDR3 protein: CASSPSRDPGEQYF
V gene: TRBV6-2/TRBV6-3; J gene: TRBJ1-2; CDR3 length: 16; CDR3 protein: CASSADAPVYNYGYTF
V gene: TRBV11-2; J gene: TRBJ1-1; CDR3 length: 13; CDR3 protein: CASREAAGPEAFF
V gene: TRBV30; J gene: TRBJ1-1; CDR3 length: 11; CDR3 protein: CAWSLNTEAFF
V gene: TRBV6-6; J gene: TRBJ1-4; CDR3 length: 16; CDR3 protein: CASSPISGAYNEKLFF
V gene: TRBV28; J gene: TRBJ2-3; CDR3 length: 15; CDR3 protein: CASSQRDRGTDTQYF